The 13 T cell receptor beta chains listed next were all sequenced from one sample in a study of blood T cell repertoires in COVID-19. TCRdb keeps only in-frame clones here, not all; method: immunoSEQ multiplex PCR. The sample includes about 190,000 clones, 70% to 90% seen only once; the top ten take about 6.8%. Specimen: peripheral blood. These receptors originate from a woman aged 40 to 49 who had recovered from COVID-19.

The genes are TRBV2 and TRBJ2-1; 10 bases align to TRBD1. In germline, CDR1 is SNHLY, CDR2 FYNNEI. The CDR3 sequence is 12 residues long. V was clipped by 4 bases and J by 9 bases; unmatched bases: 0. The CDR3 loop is CASSGTGGEQFF. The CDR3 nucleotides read TGTGCCAGCAGTGGGACAGGGGGTGAGCAGTTCTTC. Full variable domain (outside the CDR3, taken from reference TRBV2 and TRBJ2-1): EPEVTQTPSHQVTQMGQEVILRCVPISNHLYFYWYRQILGQKVEFLVSFYNNEISEKSEIFDDQFSVERPDGSNFTLKIRSTKLEDSAMYFCASSGTGGEQFFGPGTRLTVL.

CDR3 residues: CASSDFSRNQPQHF. The CDR3 nucleotides read TGCGCCAGCAGCGACTTCAGCCGCAATCAGCCCCAGCATTTT. The genes are TRBV4-1 and TRBJ1-5; D remains unclear. V was cut by 5 bases and J by 2 bases, with 10 bases left in between. The CDR3 runs 14 residues. In germline, CDR1 is MGHRA, CDR2 YSYEKL.

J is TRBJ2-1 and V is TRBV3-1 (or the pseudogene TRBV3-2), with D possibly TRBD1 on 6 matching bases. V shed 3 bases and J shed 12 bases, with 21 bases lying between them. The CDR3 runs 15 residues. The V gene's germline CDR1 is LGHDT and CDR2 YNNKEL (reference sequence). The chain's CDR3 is CASSQGASRVGLQFF. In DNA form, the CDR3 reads TGTGCCAGCAGCCAGGGGGCCAGCCGCGTAGGGTTGCAGTTCTTC.

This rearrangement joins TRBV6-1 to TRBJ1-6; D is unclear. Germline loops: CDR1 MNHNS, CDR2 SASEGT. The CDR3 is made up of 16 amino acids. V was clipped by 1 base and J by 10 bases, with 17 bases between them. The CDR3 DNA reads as TGTGCCAGCAGTGAAGTTTTCGCGGGGTCTAGGTCACCCCTCCACTTT. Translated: CASSEVFAGSRSPLHF.

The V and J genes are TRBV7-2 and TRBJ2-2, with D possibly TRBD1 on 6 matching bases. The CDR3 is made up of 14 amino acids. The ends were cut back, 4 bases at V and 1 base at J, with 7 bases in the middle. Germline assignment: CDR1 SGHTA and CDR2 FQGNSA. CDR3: CASSSRGNTGELFF. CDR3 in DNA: TGTGCCAGCAGCTCCAGGGGGAACACCGGGGAGCTGTTTTTT.

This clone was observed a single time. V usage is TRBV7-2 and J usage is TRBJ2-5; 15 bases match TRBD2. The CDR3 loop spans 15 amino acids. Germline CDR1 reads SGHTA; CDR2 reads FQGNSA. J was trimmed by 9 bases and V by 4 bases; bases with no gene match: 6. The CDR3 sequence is CASSSGTSGRIAQYF. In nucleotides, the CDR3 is TGTGCCAGCAGCTCTGGGACTAGCGGGAGGATTGCCCAGTACTTC.

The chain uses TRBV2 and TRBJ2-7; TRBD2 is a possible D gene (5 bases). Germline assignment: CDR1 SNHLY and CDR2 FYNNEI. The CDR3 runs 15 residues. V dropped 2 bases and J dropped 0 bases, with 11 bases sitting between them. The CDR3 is CASSERGFSSYEQYF. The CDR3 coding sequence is TGTGCCAGCAGTGAACGCGGGTTCAGCTCCTACGAGCAGTACTTC.

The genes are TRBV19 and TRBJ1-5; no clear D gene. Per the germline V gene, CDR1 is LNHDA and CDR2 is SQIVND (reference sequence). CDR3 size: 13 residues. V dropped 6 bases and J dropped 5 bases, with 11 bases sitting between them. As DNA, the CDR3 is TGTGCCAGTAGCGGGGATGGCGATCAGCCCCAGCATTTT. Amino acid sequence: CASSGDGDQPQHF.

Written as DNA, the CDR3 is TGTGCCAGCAGTGAGGTAGACAGGGGGACGGCTGAAGCTTTCTTT. Translating gives CASSEVDRGTAEAFF. This rearrangement joins TRBV25-1 to TRBJ1-1; 9 nucleotides align to TRBD1. Germline CDR1 MGHDK, CDR2 SYGVNS. Trimming removed 3 bases from V and 6 bases from J; junction bases left unmatched: 8. The CDR3 covers 15 residues. The variable domain in full, completed from reference TRBV25-1 and TRBJ1-1, reads EADIYQTPRYLVIGTGKKITLECSQTMGHDKMYWYQQDPGMELHLIHYSYGVNSTEKGDLSSESTVSRIRTEHFPLTLESARPSHTSQYLCASSEVDRGTAEAFFGQGTRLTVV.

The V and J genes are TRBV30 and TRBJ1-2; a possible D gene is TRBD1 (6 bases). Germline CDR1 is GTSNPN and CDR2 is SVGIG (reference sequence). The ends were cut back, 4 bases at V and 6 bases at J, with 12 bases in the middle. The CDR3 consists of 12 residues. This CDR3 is CAWTWGQHGYTF. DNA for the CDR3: TGTGCCTGGACATGGGGGCAACATGGCTACACCTTC.

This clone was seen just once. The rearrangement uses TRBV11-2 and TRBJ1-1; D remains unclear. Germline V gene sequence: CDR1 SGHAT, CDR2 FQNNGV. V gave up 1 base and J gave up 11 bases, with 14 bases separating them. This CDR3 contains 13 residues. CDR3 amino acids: CASSLASYGRAFF. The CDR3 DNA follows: TGTGCCAGCAGCTTAGCCTCCTACGGGAGGGCTTTCTTT.

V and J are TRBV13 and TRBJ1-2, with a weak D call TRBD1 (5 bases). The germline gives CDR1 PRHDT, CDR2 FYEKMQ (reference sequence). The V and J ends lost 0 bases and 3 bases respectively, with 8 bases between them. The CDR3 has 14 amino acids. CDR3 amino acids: CASSLGLTDYGYTF. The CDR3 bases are TGTGCCAGCAGCTTAGGCCTGACAGACTATGGCTACACCTTC.

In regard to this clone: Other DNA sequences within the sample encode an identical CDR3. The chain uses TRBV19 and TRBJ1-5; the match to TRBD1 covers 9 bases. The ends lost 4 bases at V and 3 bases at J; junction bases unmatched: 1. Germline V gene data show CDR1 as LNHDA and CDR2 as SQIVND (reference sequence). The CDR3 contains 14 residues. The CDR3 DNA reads TGTGCCAGTAGTAGGGACAGGGACAATCAGCCCCAGCATTTT. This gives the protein CASSRDRDNQPQHF.